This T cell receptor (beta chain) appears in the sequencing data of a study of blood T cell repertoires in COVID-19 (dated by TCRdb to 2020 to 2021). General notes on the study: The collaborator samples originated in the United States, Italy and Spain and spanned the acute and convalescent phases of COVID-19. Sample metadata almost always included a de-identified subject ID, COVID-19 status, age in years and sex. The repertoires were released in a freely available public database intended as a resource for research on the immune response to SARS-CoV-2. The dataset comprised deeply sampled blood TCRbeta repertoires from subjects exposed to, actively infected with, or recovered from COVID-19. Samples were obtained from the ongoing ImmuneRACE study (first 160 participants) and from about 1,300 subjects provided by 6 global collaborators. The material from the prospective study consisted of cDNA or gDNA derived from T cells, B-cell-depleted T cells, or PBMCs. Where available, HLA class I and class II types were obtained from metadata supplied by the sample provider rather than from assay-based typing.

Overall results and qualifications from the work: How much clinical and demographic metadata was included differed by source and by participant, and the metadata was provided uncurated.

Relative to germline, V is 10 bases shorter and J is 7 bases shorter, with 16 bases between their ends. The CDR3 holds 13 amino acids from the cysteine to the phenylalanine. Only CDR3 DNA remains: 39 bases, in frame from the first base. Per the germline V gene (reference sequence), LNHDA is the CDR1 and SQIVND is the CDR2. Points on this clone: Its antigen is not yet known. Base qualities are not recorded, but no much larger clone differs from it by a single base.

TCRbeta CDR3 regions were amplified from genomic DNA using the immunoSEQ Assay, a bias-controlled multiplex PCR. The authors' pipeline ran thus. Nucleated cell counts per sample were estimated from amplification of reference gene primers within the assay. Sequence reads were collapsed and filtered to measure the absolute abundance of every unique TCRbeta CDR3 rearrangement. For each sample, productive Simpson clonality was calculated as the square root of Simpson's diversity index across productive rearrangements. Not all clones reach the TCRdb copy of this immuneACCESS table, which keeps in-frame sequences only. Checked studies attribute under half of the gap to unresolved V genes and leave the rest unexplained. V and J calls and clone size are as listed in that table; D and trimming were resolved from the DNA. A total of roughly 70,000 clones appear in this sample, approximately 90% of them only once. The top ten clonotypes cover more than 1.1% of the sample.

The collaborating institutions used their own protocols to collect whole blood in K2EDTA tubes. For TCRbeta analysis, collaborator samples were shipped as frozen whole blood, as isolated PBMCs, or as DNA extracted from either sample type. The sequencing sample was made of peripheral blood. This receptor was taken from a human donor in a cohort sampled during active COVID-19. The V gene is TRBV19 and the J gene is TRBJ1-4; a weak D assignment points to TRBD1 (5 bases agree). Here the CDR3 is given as CATGGRAGEKLFF. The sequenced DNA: TGTGCCACGGGAGGCAGGGCTGGTGAAAAACTGTTTTTT.